Detailed here is one T cell receptor beta chain. Antigen unknown. Sequence at one end of the junction differs from germline and may be a read error. This specimen comes from a study of T cells in Graves' hyperthyroidism and ophthalmopathy. Overall study results and limits: Ophthalmopathy was model-predicted a median 6.5 months pre-onset.

Each diagnosis drew on symptoms, thyroxine, TRAb, thyroid ultrasound and orbital computed tomography findings. The PBMCs had their origin in about 9.7 ml of fresh peripheral blood. Using RNA transcripts as the source, TCR beta CDR3 regions were amplified. Initially, a first-round RT-PCR of the TCR CDR3 employed the HTBI primer set. MiXCR, run by TCRdb on the multiplex PCR reads, gives a single entry per CDR3 protein. The sample lists roughly 700,000 distinct CDR3 sequences, just over 35% occurring once. The CDR3 is 14 residues long. Germline values: CDR1 ENHRY, CDR2 SYGVKD. This receptor was identified in a woman aged 35 to 49 with Graves' hyperthyroidism. The chain uses TRBV10-3 and TRBJ2-2; D possibly corresponds to TRBD2 (5 bases). Material: blood. The CDR3 is CASSYGANTGELFF. The CDR3 coding sequence is TGTGCCAGCAGTTACGGGGCGAACACCGGGGAGCTGTTTTTT.